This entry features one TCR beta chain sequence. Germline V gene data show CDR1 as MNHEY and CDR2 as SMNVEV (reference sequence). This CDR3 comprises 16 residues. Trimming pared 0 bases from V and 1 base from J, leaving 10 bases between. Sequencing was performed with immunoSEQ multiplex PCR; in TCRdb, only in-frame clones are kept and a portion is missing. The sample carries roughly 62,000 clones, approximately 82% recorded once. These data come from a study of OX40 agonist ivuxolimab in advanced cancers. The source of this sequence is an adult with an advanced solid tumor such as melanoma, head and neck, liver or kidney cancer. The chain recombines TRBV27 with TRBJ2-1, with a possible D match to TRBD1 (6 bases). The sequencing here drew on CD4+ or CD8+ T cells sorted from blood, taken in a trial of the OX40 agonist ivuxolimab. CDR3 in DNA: TGTGCCAGCAGTTTATCAGGGCAGGGGTCCTACAATGAGCAGTTCTTC. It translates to CASSLSGQGSYNEQFF.